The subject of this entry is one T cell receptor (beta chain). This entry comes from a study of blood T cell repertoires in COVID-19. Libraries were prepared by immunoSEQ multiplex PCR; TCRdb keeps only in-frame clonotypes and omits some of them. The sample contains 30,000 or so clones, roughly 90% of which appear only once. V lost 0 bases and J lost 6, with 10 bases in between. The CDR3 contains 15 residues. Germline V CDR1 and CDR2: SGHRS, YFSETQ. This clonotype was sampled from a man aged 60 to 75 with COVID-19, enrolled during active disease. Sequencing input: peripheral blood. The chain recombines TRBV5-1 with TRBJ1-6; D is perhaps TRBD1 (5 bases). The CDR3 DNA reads TGCGCCAGCAGCTTGGCCGGGCAGGGTAATTCACCCCTCCACTTT. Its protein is CASSLAGQGNSPLHF.